The 4 T cell receptor beta chains below come from one sample, sequenced in a study of spatial heterogeneity in lung cancer (dated 2019 in TCRdb). Library construction relied on 5' RACE. The instrument was a NextSeq 500. The raw public reads went through TCRdb reprocessing: fastp at Q25, MiXCR clone calling, in-frame beta chains kept. Every CDR3 protein is listed once, alongside the most common genes and DNA of its rows. This sample gives 35,000 to 55,000 distinct CDR3 sequences in total; roughly 12% of them show up just once. The ten largest account for 30% to 40% of the sample. Taken with the paper, the label for time point translates to: blood at routine non-recurrence follow-up after resection. Specimen: PBMCs, collected at follow-up. These TCRs come from a male donor with early-stage non-small cell lung cancer.

This clonotype appeared many times. CDR3 coding DNA: TGTGCCAGCAGCGATGGGACTAGCGCCTACAATGAGCAGTTCTTC. Translating it yields CASSDGTSAYNEQFF. The J gene is TRBJ2-1, the V gene TRBV9; TRBD2 matches 10 bases. Losses at the gene ends were 3 bases for V and 2 bases for J; bases not matched to a gene: 2. CDR3 length equals 15 residues. The germline V gene has CDR1 SGDLS and CDR2 YYNGEE.

The chain recombines TRBV5-1 with TRBJ2-5; D is unclear. The CDR3 is made up of 14 amino acids. CDR1 and CDR2 (germline): SGHRS, YFSETQ. V was pared by 4 bases and J by 2 bases, with 12 bases between. In DNA, the CDR3 is TGCGCCAGCAGCCGACTTCAATCGCAAGAGACCCAGTACTTC. As protein: CASSRLQSQETQYF.

This clonotype has a single count. This chain links TRBV14 with TRBJ2-7, with 7 positions matching TRBD2. The CDR3 covers 14 residues. V lost 4 bases to trimming and J lost 2 bases; unmatched junction nucleotides: 5. Germline loops: CDR1 SGHDN, CDR2 FVKESK. CDR3 loop: CASSRERGPYEQYF. CDR3 in DNA: TGTGCCAGCAGCCGAGAGCGGGGACCCTACGAGCAGTACTTC.

Concerning this clonotype: A read error is possible here, since a much larger clone lies one base away. This rearrangement joins TRBV7-8 to TRBJ2-1, with 7 bases identical to TRBD2. The germline gives CDR1 SGHVS, CDR2 FQNEAQ. The CDR3 sequence is 15 residues long. The CDR3 coding sequence is TGTGCCAGCGGCTTAAGGCGGGAGAGAGGCGATGAGCAGTTCTTC. This codes for CASGLRRERGDEQFF.